This T cell receptor (beta chain) was obtained from a study of vaccination and CD4 T cells after COVID-19. As for the study in general: Treatment of control cultures consisted of a CEFX pool, an HIV-1 Nef pool, or no peptide.

The Oncomine TCR Beta short-read assay was what sequenced the DNA obtained from cultured CD4+ T cells. Genomic DNA was isolated from CD4+ T cells that had been cultured. A single record per CDR3 protein comes from TCRdb applying MiXCR to the PCR reads. Among some 9,900 distinct CDR3 sequences listed, about 27% were seen once. Points on this clonotype: The antigen is unknown.

Germline CDR1 reads LNHNV; CDR2 reads YYDKDF (reference sequence). Trimming took 3 bases from V and 5 from J, leaving 7 bases between them. The CDR3 contains 12 residues. Treatment denoted: roughly ten-day PBMC culture with coronavirus spike peptide pools or control peptides (ViraFEST assay). Alongside around 9.2 IU/ml IL-2 and about 9.6 ug/ml peptide pools, PBMCs were cultured at under 2.5 million per well. The rearrangement uses TRBV15 and TRBJ2-5, with D perhaps being TRBD1 or TRBD2 (5 bases each). The TCR was taken from a human donor who received a COVID-19 vaccine. The material was CD4+ T cells from blood, cultured in vitro, obtained before SARS-CoV-2 vaccination. The CDR3 DNA follows: TGTGCCACCAGCAGTGGGGACGAGACCCAGTACTTC. Encoded protein: CATSSGDETQYF.